This entry lists 9 T cell receptor beta chains sequenced from one sample in a study of blood T cells in healthy people across ages. A J-beta primer mix and a sample-barcoded 5' primer were used in a second PCR of roughly 6 to 12 cycles. TCRdb analysed the 5' RACE reads with MiXCR anew, one entry per CDR3 protein. This table has 1,100,000 or so distinct CDR3 sequences, under 55% appearing once. Input material: blood. These receptors were taken from a woman in her fifties or sixties in good health.

The chain uses TRBV15 and TRBJ2-7; TRBD1 matches at 8 bases. Losses at the gene ends were 5 bases for V and 4 bases for J; bases not matched to a gene: 7. Germline V lookup: CDR1 LNHNV, CDR2 YYDKDF (reference sequence). This CDR3 comprises 14 residues. The CDR3 sequence: CATSARTGPYEQYF. In DNA, the CDR3 is TGTGCCACCAGCGCCCGGACAGGGCCTTACGAGCAGTACTTC.

The chain employs TRBV30 and TRBJ2-1; D call uncertain. The length of the CDR3 is 12 residues. The germline V gene encodes CDR1 GTSNPN and CDR2 SVGIG (reference sequence). Deletions cut 1 base from V and 7 bases from J, with 8 bases between. Here the CDR3 reads CAWSGVWNEQFF. CDR3 bases: TGTGCCTGGAGTGGGGTTTGGAATGAGCAGTTCTTC.

The chain links TRBV5-1 to TRBJ1-2; D is ambiguous. Trimming stripped 0 bases from V and 4 bases from J, with 13 bases between. Germline V lookup: CDR1 SGHRS, CDR2 YFSETQ. This CDR3 has 15 amino acids. This CDR3 is CASSLAAAGLYGYTF. For the CDR3, the DNA is TGCGCCAGCAGCTTGGCCGCGGCCGGCCTCTATGGCTACACCTTC.

This chain joins TRBV7-9 and TRBJ2-3, with TRBD1 as a possible D gene (5 bases). V lost 7 bases, J lost 8 bases, and 22 bases lay in between. This CDR3 has 15 residues. Germline loops: CDR1 SEHNR, CDR2 FQNEAQ (reference sequence). The CDR3 nucleotides read TGTGCCAGCACCCAGGGTGGCAGCCCAGATGCTACGCAGTATTTT. Protein product: CASTQGGSPDATQYF.

This rearrangement joins TRBV5-1 to TRBJ2-7; D not resolved. Germline CDR1 reads SGHRS; CDR2 reads YFSETQ. V lost 0 bases and J 6 bases, leaving 10 bases between the germline ends. This CDR3 contains 13 residues. CDR3 sequence: CASSLELRLEQYF. CDR3 DNA sequence: TGCGCCAGCAGCTTGGAATTGCGCCTCGAGCAGTACTTC.

The CDR3 reads CASSLRGEDYQPQHF. The CDR3 bases are TGTGCCAGCAGTTTACGGGGTGAAGACTATCAGCCCCAGCATTTT. The chain employs TRBV12-3 or TRBV12-4 and TRBJ1-5; D unclear. The CDR3 has 15 amino acids. Trimming left V 2 bases short and J 5 bases short, with 13 bases between.

The rearrangement uses TRBV7-2 and TRBJ2-7; 7 positions match TRBD2. CDR3 size: 16 residues. The V segment lost 2 bases and the J segment 2 bases; nucleotides outside the gene matches: 9. Germline V CDR1 and CDR2: SGHTA, FQGNSA. CDR3 DNA sequence: TGTGCCAGCAGCTTACTACCGGGACTACAAACCTACGAGCAGTACTTC. Amino acids: CASSLLPGLQTYEQYF.

The V gene is TRBV25-1, the J gene TRBJ2-4; D tentatively fits TRBD1 or TRBD2 (5 bases each). The end of the DNA fits TRBJ2-7 better, so the J call may be wrong. The CDR3 runs 13 residues. From germline, CDR1 is MGHDK and CDR2 SYGVNS. CDR3 DNA: TGTGCCGGCACGAGTGGGGGAGCCTACGAGCAGTACTTC. Amino acid sequence: CAGTSGGAYEQYF.

The genes are TRBV7-7 and TRBJ2-1, with 13 bases identical to TRBD2. This CDR3 region has 14 residues. CDR1 and CDR2 from the germline V gene are SSHAT and FNYEAQ (reference sequence). V gave up 5 bases and J gave up 11 bases; unmatched junction bases: 6. The CDR3 nucleotides read TGTGCCAGCAGCCCCCAAGGGACTAGCGGGAAGCAGTTCTTC. Translating gives CASSPQGTSGKQFF.